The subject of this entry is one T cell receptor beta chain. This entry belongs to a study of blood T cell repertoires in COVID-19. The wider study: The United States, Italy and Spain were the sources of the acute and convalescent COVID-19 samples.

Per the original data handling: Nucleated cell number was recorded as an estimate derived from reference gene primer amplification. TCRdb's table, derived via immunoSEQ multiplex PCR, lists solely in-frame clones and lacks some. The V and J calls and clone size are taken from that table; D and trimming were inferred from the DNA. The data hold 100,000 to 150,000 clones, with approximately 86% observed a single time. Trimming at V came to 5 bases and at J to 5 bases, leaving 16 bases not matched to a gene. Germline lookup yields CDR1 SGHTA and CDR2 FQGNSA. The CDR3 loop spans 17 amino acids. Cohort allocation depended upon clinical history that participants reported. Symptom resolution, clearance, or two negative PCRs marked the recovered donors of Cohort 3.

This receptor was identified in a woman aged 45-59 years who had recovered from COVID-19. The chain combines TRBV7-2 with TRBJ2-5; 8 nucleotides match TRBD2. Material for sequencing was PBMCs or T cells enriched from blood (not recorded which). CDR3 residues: CASSRRRSAGGGETQYF. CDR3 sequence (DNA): TGTGCCAGCAGCCGCCGGAGGTCTGCGGGGGGCGGCGAGACCCAGTACTTC.